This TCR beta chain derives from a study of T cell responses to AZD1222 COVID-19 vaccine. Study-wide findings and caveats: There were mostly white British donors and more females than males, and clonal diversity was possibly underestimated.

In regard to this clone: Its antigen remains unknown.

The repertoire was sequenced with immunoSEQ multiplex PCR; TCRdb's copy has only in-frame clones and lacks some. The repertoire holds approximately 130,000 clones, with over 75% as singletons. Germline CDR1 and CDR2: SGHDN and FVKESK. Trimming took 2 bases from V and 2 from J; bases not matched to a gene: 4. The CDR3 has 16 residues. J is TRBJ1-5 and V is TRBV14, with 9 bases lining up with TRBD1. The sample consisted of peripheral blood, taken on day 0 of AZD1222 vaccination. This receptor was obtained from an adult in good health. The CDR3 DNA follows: TGTGCCAGCAGCCAACCTCGGACAGGGGGCAATCAGCCCCAGCATTTT. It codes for CASSQPRTGGNQPQHF.